This T cell receptor beta chain was sequenced for a study of CD8 T cells in ankylosing spondylitis. Study-wide findings and caveats: Seemingly distinctive of ankylosing spondylitis blood was a TCR beta motif formed by eight highly homologous variants. Clones tied to disease were said to be significantly enriched in matched ankylosing spondylitis synovial fluid. CD8+ disease-linked clones were present at relatively low frequencies in blood.

The TCR beta libraries were generated through quantitative 5'-RACE incorporating molecular barcodes. TCRdb re-called the 5' RACE reads with MiXCR, one entry per CDR3 protein. The repertoire consists of approximately 250,000 distinct CDR3 sequences, with around 25% occurring once and the leading ten covering approximately 0.61%. This clonotype was seen only a few times. Antigen: not known. V was clipped by 0 bases and J by 3 bases, with 6 bases between them. This CDR3 region has 13 residues. The germline gives CDR1 MNHEY, CDR2 SMNVEV (reference sequence). The rearrangement uses TRBV27 and TRBJ2-7; no firm D call. The clonotype was recovered from a male donor with ankylosing spondylitis or in good health (not recorded which). Sequenced material: blood, either unsorted or a sorted T cell fraction (not recorded which). CDR3 in amino acids: CASSLSTGYEQYF. CDR3 DNA sequence: TGTGCCAGCAGTTTATCGACGGGCTACGAGCAGTACTTC.